The clone carrying this T cell receptor beta chain has ten or more counts. Antigen unknown. The data derive from a study of T cells in Graves' hyperthyroidism and ophthalmopathy. V dropped 1 base and J dropped 9 bases, with 10 bases sitting between them. Germline lookup yields CDR1 SGHAT and CDR2 FQNNGV. This CDR3 has 13 residues. Study outcomes and limitations: Clonotypes that were expanded in thyroid above 0.001 mostly appeared in blood too.

Amplified TCR beta CDR3 regions derived from RNA transcripts. The primer set for the first-round RT-PCR of the TCR CDR3 was HTBI. TCRdb re-derived calls from the multiplex PCR reads in MiXCR, one entry per CDR3 protein. The sample holds about 770,000 distinct CDR3 sequences, around 19% seen once. Researchers barred patients who had uncontrolled infection, other autoimmune disease, pregnancy or lactation. Cells are PBMCs isolated from 10 ml of fresh blood. This sequence was found in a woman between 50 and 59 years old with Graves' hyperthyroidism that later progressed to Graves' ophthalmopathy. Sequencing was carried out using blood. The V gene is TRBV11-2, the J gene TRBJ2-1; D is perhaps TRBD1 (6 bases). CDR3 sequence: CASSLVQGSEQFF. The CDR3 DNA follows: TGTGCCAGCAGCTTAGTACAGGGTAGTGAGCAGTTCTTC.